The clone carrying this T cell receptor beta chain was counted ten times or more. Its antigen is currently unknown. TCRalpha and TCRbeta libraries used 5'RACE with constant-segment primers and UMIs. MiXCR was run by TCRdb on the 5' RACE reads, yielding one entry per CDR3 protein. The data contain 470,000 or so distinct CDR3 sequences, approximately 18% of them singletons. CDR1 and CDR2 from the germline V gene are MNHEY and SVGAGI. This CDR3 spans 15 amino acids. Trimming removed 6 bases from V and 3 bases from J; junction bases left unmatched: 9. The data were obtained in a study of T-cell memory formation after mild COVID-19. Study outcomes and limitations: Memory sampled before infection contained some responding clones, suggesting cross-reactive memory joined. Contracting clones from day 15 to 85 showed balanced CD4/CD8; later expanders favored CD4+.

The sample taken for sequencing was PBMCs or a T cell subset sorted from them (not recorded which). J is TRBJ1-1 and V is TRBV6-5, with 8 bases identical to TRBD1. This TCR was recovered from a man between 18 and 29 years old who had mild COVID-19 (a few samples of this study predate the infection). Cell type and time point are not known. DNA for the CDR3: TGTGCCAGCAGCTGGCGAACAGGGGGGCACACTGAAGCTTTCTTT. It encodes CASSWRTGGHTEAFF.